The rows below give T cell receptor beta chains drawn from one sample of a study of OX40 agonist ivuxolimab in advanced cancers. Data came from immunoSEQ multiplex PCR; TCRdb stores just in-frame clones and leaves some out. The sample carries about 100,000 clones, under 95% recorded once. Sequenced material: CD4+ or CD8+ T cells sorted from blood, taken in a trial of the OX40 agonist ivuxolimab. These receptors were collected from an adult with an advanced solid tumor such as melanoma, head and neck, liver or kidney cancer. The CDR3 runs from the conserved cysteine through the conserved F or W. The order of the fields is V gene, J gene, D gene, CDR3 protein, CDR3 DNA. The D gene is left open where the match is weak.

v_call: TRBV4-2; j_call: TRBJ1-2; d_call: NA; cdr3_aa: CASSQVISRGSHGYTF; cdr3_nt: TGTGCCAGCAGCCAAGTTATTTCCAGGGGTAGTCATGGCTACACCTTC
v_call: TRBV5-6; j_call: TRBJ1-5; d_call: TRBD1; cdr3_aa: CASSPSQGQGINQPQHF; cdr3_nt: TGTGCCAGCAGCCCATCCCAAGGACAGGGGATTAATCAGCCCCAGCATTTT
v_call: TRBV2; j_call: TRBJ2-7; d_call: TRBD2; cdr3_aa: CASTFSGRAGYEQYF; cdr3_nt: TGTGCCAGCACCTTTAGCGGGAGGGCCGGTTACGAGCAGTACTTC
v_call: TRBV19; j_call: TRBJ2-5; d_call: NA; cdr3_aa: CASSASRVSQETQYF; cdr3_nt: TGTGCCAGTAGTGCCTCCCGTGTGAGCCAAGAGACCCAGTACTTC
v_call: TRBV11-3; j_call: TRBJ2-1; d_call: TRBD1; cdr3_aa: CASRQGANEQFF; cdr3_nt: TGTGCCAGCAGACAGGGGGCGAATGAGCAGTTCTTC
v_call: TRBV7-8; j_call: TRBJ2-7; d_call: NA; cdr3_aa: CASSLDGHSYEQYF; cdr3_nt: TGTGCCAGCAGCTTAGACGGTCACTCCTACGAGCAGTACTTC
v_call: TRBV28; j_call: TRBJ1-2; d_call: NA; cdr3_aa: CASSYRVVANGYTF; cdr3_nt: TGTGCCAGCAGTTACAGGGTGGTTGCTAATGGCTACACCTTC
v_call: TRBV10-2; j_call: TRBJ2-1; d_call: TRBD1; cdr3_aa: CATSTGVVNNEQFF; cdr3_nt: TGCGCCACCAGTACAGGGGTTGTAAACAATGAGCAGTTCTTC
v_call: TRBV28; j_call: TRBJ2-1; d_call: NA; cdr3_aa: CASSLRDEQFF; cdr3_nt: TGTGCCAGCAGTTTGCGAGATGAGCAGTTCTTC
v_call: TRBV28; j_call: TRBJ2-6; d_call: NA; cdr3_aa: CASRDKTGSGANVLTF; cdr3_nt: TGTGCCAGCAGGGATAAAACAGGGTCCGGGGCCAACGTCCTGACTTTC
v_call: TRBV4-3; j_call: TRBJ1-1; d_call: TRBD1; cdr3_aa: CASSQVDRATEAFF; cdr3_nt: TGCGCCAGCAGCCAAGTCGACAGGGCCACTGAAGCTTTCTTT
v_call: TRBV10-3; j_call: TRBJ1-2; d_call: TRBD1; cdr3_aa: CAISTGQTNYGYTF; cdr3_nt: TGTGCCATCAGTACGGGACAGACGAACTATGGCTACACCTTC
v_call: TRBV28; j_call: TRBJ2-3; d_call: NA; cdr3_aa: CASRSGRDTQYF; cdr3_nt: TGTGCCAGCAGGTCAGGGAGAGATACGCAGTATTTT
v_call: TRBV7-2; j_call: TRBJ1-5; d_call: TRBD1; cdr3_aa: CASSSGTGVLQPQHF; cdr3_nt: TGTGCCAGCAGCTCCGGGACAGGGGTGCTTCAGCCCCAGCATTTT
v_call: TRBV9; j_call: TRBJ1-1; d_call: TRBD1; cdr3_aa: CASSVSGGAIEAEAFF; cdr3_nt: TGTGCCAGCAGCGTTTCAGGGGGCGCAATTGAGGCTGAAGCTTTCTTT
v_call: TRBV5-5; j_call: TRBJ2-1; d_call: NA; cdr3_aa: CASSLGWANEQFF; cdr3_nt: TGTGCCAGCAGCTTGGGTTGGGCCAATGAGCAGTTCTTC
v_call: TRBV18; j_call: TRBJ1-2; d_call: TRBD1; cdr3_aa: CASSPGTGVFYGYTF; cdr3_nt: TGTGCCAGCTCACCCGGGACAGGGGTCTTCTATGGCTACACCTTC
v_call: TRBV4-3; j_call: TRBJ2-7; d_call: NA; cdr3_aa: CASSQEFGGTPHEQYF; cdr3_nt: TGCGCCAGCAGCCAAGAATTCGGCGGGACACCCCACGAGCAGTACTTC
v_call: TRBV12-5; j_call: TRBJ1-5; d_call: NA; cdr3_aa: CASGLGQTDHSNQPQHF; cdr3_nt: TGTGCTAGTGGTTTGGGACAGACAGACCATAGCAATCAGCCCCAGCATTTT
v_call: TRBV7-2; j_call: TRBJ1-3; d_call: TRBD1; cdr3_aa: CASSFRDRGNTIYF; cdr3_nt: TGTGCCAGCAGCTTCCGGGACAGGGGGAACACCATATATTTT
v_call: TRBV19; j_call: TRBJ2-1; d_call: TRBD2; cdr3_aa: CASSYLAGSYNEQFF; cdr3_nt: TGTGCCAGTAGTTACTTAGCGGGGTCCTACAATGAGCAGTTCTTC